Below, 30 T cell receptor beta chains from the same sample are listed, as sequenced in a study of blood T cells in healthy people across ages. Then a second PCR, running about 6 to 12 cycles, was carried out with a sample-barcoded 5' primer and a J-beta primer mix. Each CDR3 protein is one row after TCRdb ran MiXCR on the 5' RACE reads. The sample holds roughly 800,000 distinct CDR3 sequences, around 36% seen once. The sample comprised blood. The receptor set was obtained from a man aged 18 to 30 in good health.

The chain combines TRBV5-6 with TRBJ2-7, with D perhaps assigned TRBD1 or TRBD2 (5 bases each). This CDR3 contains 14 residues. Germline CDR1 SGHDT, CDR2 YYEEEE. Trimming stripped 0 bases from V and 3 bases from J, with 10 bases between. DNA of the CDR3: TGTGCCAGCAGCTTGGGGGACGCATACTACGAGCAGTACTTC. Protein product: CASSLGDAYYEQYF.

CDR3 in amino acids: CASSYRIHNYEQYF. The CDR3 DNA is TGTGCCAGCAGTTACCGAATTCATAATTACGAGCAGTACTTC. The J gene is TRBJ2-5, the V gene TRBV6-2 or TRBV6-3; D gene unclear. The J call is in doubt because the DNA end fits TRBJ2-7 better. Germline V gene data show CDR1 as MNHEY and CDR2 as SVGEGT. This CDR3 contains 14 residues.

This clonotype was detected only a few times. The DNA for the CDR3 is TGTGCCAGCAGCCCCTCCTCCCCCTACGAGCAGTACTTC. Protein product: CASSPSSPYEQYF. V usage is TRBV9 and J usage is TRBJ2-7, with no clear D. CDR1 is SGDLS, CDR2 YYNGEE, per germline. This CDR3 comprises 13 residues. V lost 4 bases and J lost 2, with 10 bases in between.

This clonotype showed up just a few times. This rearrangement joins TRBV20-1 to TRBJ1-2; maybe TRBD1 (5 bases). CDR1 is DFQATT, CDR2 SNEGSKA, per germline (reference sequence). With 6 bases removed from V and 5 bases from J, the gap between germline ends came to 7 bases. The CDR3 runs 10 residues. The CDR3 reads CSARQYGYTF. DNA for the CDR3: TGCAGTGCCCGACAGTATGGCTACACCTTC.

The rearrangement joins TRBV20-1 to TRBJ1-1; the D is unclear. This CDR3 spans 14 amino acids. In germline, CDR1 is DFQATT, CDR2 SNEGSKA (reference sequence). Trimming cost V 6 bases and J 2 bases, with 16 bases left between them. The CDR3 protein is CSAPPGSANTEAFF. The CDR3 DNA is TGCAGTGCCCCTCCCGGGTCGGCAAACACTGAAGCTTTCTTT.

The chain links TRBV4-3 to TRBJ1-1; D unresolved. CDR1 is LGHNA, CDR2 YSLEER, per germline. V lost 2 bases and J 1 base, leaving 14 bases between the germline ends. The CDR3 has 16 residues. The CDR3 loop is CASSQTSGGWNTEAFF. Written as DNA, the CDR3 is TGCGCCAGCAGCCAAACTAGCGGCGGTTGGAACACTGAAGCTTTCTTT.

Only a few counts were recorded for this clonotype. The rearrangement links TRBV5-1 to TRBJ2-3; possibly TRBD1 or TRBD2 for D (5 bases each). This CDR3 comprises 13 residues. Looked up from germline, CDR1 is SGHRS and CDR2 is YFSETQ. V was shortened by 3 bases and J by 9 bases, with 14 bases between the two germline ends. The CDR3 sequence: CASSSGTGKTQYF. The DNA of the CDR3 is TGCGCCAGCAGCTCGGGGACGGGAAAAACGCAGTATTTT.

V is TRBV15 and J is TRBJ1-2; no definite D call. Germline V gene sequence: CDR1 LNHNV, CDR2 YYDKDF (reference sequence). CDR3 length: 13 residues. Deletions cut 2 bases from V and 6 bases from J, with 10 bases between. CDR3 amino acids: CATSRPYSDGYTF. The CDR3 region has the DNA TGTGCCACCAGCAGACCCTACAGCGATGGCTACACCTTC.

This clonotype has a count of ten or more. V and J are TRBV29-1 and TRBJ2-3; 9 nucleotides match TRBD1. V lost 8 bases, J lost 4 bases, and 13 bases stayed unmatched. CDR3 length equals 15 residues. CDR1 and CDR2 (germline): SQVTM, ANQGSEA. CDR3 coding DNA: TGCAGCACGTGGATGGGACAGGGTAGGGCAGATACGCAGTATTTT. As protein: CSTWMGQGRADTQYF.

The V and J genes are TRBV7-9 and TRBJ1-2; D is undetermined. Deletions cut 4 bases from V and 4 bases from J, with 10 bases between. Germline V gene data show CDR1 as SEHNR and CDR2 as FQNEAQ (reference sequence). The CDR3 extends over 13 amino acids. DNA for the CDR3: TGTGCCAGCAGCTCGGACGGGTTCTATGGCTACACCTTC. It encodes CASSSDGFYGYTF.

The chain recombines TRBV9 with TRBJ1-5; tentative D call: TRBD1 (5 bases). V was clipped by 4 bases and J by 2 bases, with 13 bases between them. CDR1 is SGDLS, CDR2 YYNGEE, per germline. This CDR3 comprises 15 residues. CDR3 nucleotide sequence: TGTGCCAGCAGCCCGAATGGAGGGGGCAATCAGCCCCAGCATTTT. Translation gives CASSPNGGGNQPQHF.

This clonotype was found a few times. This chain links TRBV14 with TRBJ2-1; 9 nucleotides agree with TRBD2. The V gene end was trimmed by 4 bases and the J gene end by 0 bases; junction bases not matched to a gene: 4. Germline-derived CDR1 and CDR2 are SGHDN and FVKESK. CDR3 length: 16 amino acids. CDR3 coding DNA: TGTGCCAGCAGCCTCCTTAGCGGGAGCTCCTACAATGAGCAGTTCTTC. It translates to CASSLLSGSSYNEQFF.

Comments on this clonotype: This may stem from a read error, because a much larger clone lies one nucleotide away. The gene calls are TRBV12-3 or TRBV12-4 and TRBJ1-2; a weak D match, TRBD1 (6 bases). The CDR3 loop spans 12 amino acids. The CDR3 protein is CASSDTGLGCTF. The CDR3, as DNA: TGTGCCAGCAGTGATACAGGGCTTGGCTGCACCTTC.

This clonotype was picked up a small number of times. The chain uses TRBV2 and TRBJ2-7; D is possibly TRBD1 (6 bases). Germline V lookup: CDR1 SNHLY, CDR2 FYNNEI. The CDR3 is made up of 15 amino acids. Trimming left V 2 bases short and J 1 base short, with 12 bases between. The CDR3 spells CASSERRQASYEQYF. CDR3 nucleotides: TGTGCCAGCAGTGAAAGACGACAGGCATCCTACGAGCAGTACTTC.

The chain couples TRBV6-5 to TRBJ1-4; TRBD1 is a possible D gene (6 bases). This CDR3 has 15 amino acids. Trimming took off 4 bases at V and 4 bases at J, with 13 bases between the two ends. Germline V gene sequence: CDR1 MNHEY, CDR2 SVGAGI. CDR3 sequence: CASSSADSDNEKLFF. The CDR3 region has the DNA TGTGCCAGCAGTTCCGCGGACAGCGATAATGAAAAACTGTTTTTT.

This clonotype was observed many times. The V and J genes are TRBV20-1 and TRBJ2-3, with 7 nucleotides matching TRBD1. J gave up 3 bases and V 4 bases, and 10 bases lay outside the gene matches. In germline, CDR1 is DFQATT, CDR2 SNEGSKA (reference sequence). The CDR3 runs 15 residues. CDR3 bases: TGCAGTGCTACGATGACAGGGTTTGGAACAGATACGCAGTATTTT. Encoded protein: CSATMTGFGTDTQYF.

This clonotype was seen a few times. The chain couples TRBV20-1 to TRBJ2-7, with 10 nucleotides matching TRBD2. This CDR3 region has 15 residues. J lost 4 bases, V lost 3 bases, and 9 bases had no gene match. Per germline, CDR1 DFQATT and CDR2 SNEGSKA (reference sequence). The CDR3 bases are TGCAGTGCTAGGGCCCAGCGGGGGGGCCTTTACGAGCAGTACTTC. It codes for CSARAQRGGLYEQYF.

In the case of this clonotype: Relative to the germline gene, one junction end is altered; a read error may explain this. The rearrangement joins TRBV30 to TRBJ1-1; D ambiguous. Per the germline V gene, CDR1 is GTSNPN and CDR2 is SVGIG (reference sequence). The CDR3 consists of 12 residues. Here the CDR3 DNA reads TGTGCCGGGAGTGTACCCCTGAGTAAAGCTTTCTTT. Protein: CAGSVPLSKAFF.

This clonotype was counted at least ten times. The rearrangement joins TRBV14 to TRBJ2-1, with D uncertain. Trimming took 0 bases from V and 4 from J, leaving 16 bases between them. Per the germline V gene, CDR1 is SGHDN and CDR2 is FVKESK. CDR3 length: 17 residues. As DNA, the CDR3 is TGTGCCAGCAGCCAAGATTTGGGAACTGCCCTGTACAATGAGCAGTTCTTC. Translating it yields CASSQDLGTALYNEQFF.

This chain joins TRBV9 and TRBJ2-4; 14 bases are shared with TRBD2. The junction had 6 bases not matched to a gene; V was cut back by 4 bases and J by 0 bases. This CDR3 contains 18 residues. CDR1 and CDR2 (germline): SGDLS, YYNGEE. The CDR3 DNA is TGTGCCAGCAGCCCCGGACTAGCGGGGGGCCGAGCCAAAAACATTCAGTACTTC. It yields the protein CASSPGLAGGRAKNIQYF.

The genes are TRBV6-5 and TRBJ1-1, with D unclear. Germline CDR1 is MNHEY and CDR2 is SVGAGI. This CDR3 comprises 16 residues. V was shortened by 2 bases and J by 5 bases, with 18 bases between the two germline ends. The CDR3 here is CASSYKGLTSRTEAFF. CDR3 DNA: TGTGCCAGCAGTTACAAGGGATTGACGTCGAGGACTGAAGCTTTCTTT.

This clonotype was seen a handful of times. V usage is TRBV12-3 or TRBV12-4 and J usage is TRBJ1-4; D uncertain. V dropped 5 bases and J dropped 8 bases, with 12 bases sitting between them. This CDR3 has 13 residues. This CDR3 reads CASSHHGREKLFF. The CDR3 coding sequence is TGTGCCAGCAGTCACCACGGAAGGGAAAAACTGTTTTTT.

Only a few counts were recorded for this clonotype. The V and J genes are TRBV7-2 and TRBJ2-1; no clear D. The CDR3 is 12 amino acids. V was clipped by 4 bases and J by 10 bases, with 11 bases between them. Germline lookup yields CDR1 SGHTA and CDR2 FQGNSA. The CDR3 protein is CASSSPAWEQFF. CDR3 nucleotide sequence: TGTGCCAGCAGCTCCCCCGCATGGGAGCAGTTCTTC.

J is TRBJ2-4 and V is TRBV21-1; TRBD1, the table's D call, lacks a check against the DNA. TRBV21-1 is assigned pseudogene status. This CDR3 has 16 residues. CDR3 nucleotides: TGTGCCAGCAGGAGACAGGGGCATTTGGCCAAAAACATTCAGTACTTC. Translation gives CASRRQGHLAKNIQYF.

This clonotype was seen repeatedly, ten times or more. V and J are TRBV7-2 and TRBJ2-1; TRBD2 is a possible D gene (5 bases). Per the germline V gene, CDR1 is SGHTA and CDR2 is FQGNSA. V lost 5 bases and J lost 2, with 13 bases in between. The CDR3 covers 15 residues. This CDR3 reads CASSPDGRTYNEQFF. The CDR3 DNA follows: TGTGCCAGCAGCCCCGATGGGAGAACCTACAATGAGCAGTTCTTC.

The sample holds a few counts of this clonotype. V and J are TRBV4-3 and TRBJ2-1; the D gene is possibly TRBD2 (5 bases). V dropped 1 base and J dropped 2 bases, with 12 bases sitting between them. The CDR3 is made up of 16 amino acids. Germline V gives CDR1 LGHNA, CDR2 YSLEER. CDR3 in DNA: TGCGCCAGCAGCCAAGGAAGCCCCGGGGCCTACAATGAGCAGTTCTTC. This gives the protein CASSQGSPGAYNEQFF.

The chain recombines TRBV6-6 with TRBJ1-5; TRBD1 agrees at 7 bases. The germline V gene encodes CDR1 MNHNY and CDR2 SVGAGI (reference sequence). The V segment lost 6 bases and the J segment 0 bases; nucleotides outside the gene matches: 8. This CDR3 has 16 amino acids. The CDR3 region is CASRMTGTLSNQPQHF. The CDR3 nucleotides are TGTGCCAGCAGGATGACAGGGACCCTTAGCAATCAGCCCCAGCATTTT.

This chain links TRBV28 with TRBJ2-5; TRBD1 aligns across 8 bases. CDR1 is MDHEN and CDR2 is SYDVKM in the germline V gene. This CDR3 spans 16 amino acids. V gave up 8 bases and J gave up 5 bases; unmatched junction bases: 16. CDR3 nucleotides: TGTGCCAGCTCATACTCCCTGGGACAGGTAGTGGAGACCCAGTACTTC. Its protein is CASSYSLGQVVETQYF.

The CDR3: CASSSRTSGGCYNEQFF. The CDR3, as DNA: TGTGCCAGCAGCTCCCGGACTAGCGGTGGGTGCTACAATGAGCAGTTCTTC. The chain employs TRBV13 and TRBJ2-1, with TRBD2 identical over 10 bases. The J segment lost 3 bases and the V segment lost 4 bases, leaving 9 bases of the junction unmatched. The CDR3 covers 17 residues. Germline-derived CDR1 and CDR2 are PRHDT and FYEKMQ (reference sequence).

The chain is built from TRBV6-5 and TRBJ2-3, with TRBD1 matching 9 bases. There are 15 residues in the CDR3. Germline V CDR1 and CDR2: MNHEY, SVGAGI. The trim removed 6 bases at V and 4 bases at J, leaving 8 bases unmatched. CDR3 in DNA: TGTGCCAGCAGCCGAACAGGGGGCCCAGCAGATACGCAGTATTTT. Translating it yields CASSRTGGPADTQYF.